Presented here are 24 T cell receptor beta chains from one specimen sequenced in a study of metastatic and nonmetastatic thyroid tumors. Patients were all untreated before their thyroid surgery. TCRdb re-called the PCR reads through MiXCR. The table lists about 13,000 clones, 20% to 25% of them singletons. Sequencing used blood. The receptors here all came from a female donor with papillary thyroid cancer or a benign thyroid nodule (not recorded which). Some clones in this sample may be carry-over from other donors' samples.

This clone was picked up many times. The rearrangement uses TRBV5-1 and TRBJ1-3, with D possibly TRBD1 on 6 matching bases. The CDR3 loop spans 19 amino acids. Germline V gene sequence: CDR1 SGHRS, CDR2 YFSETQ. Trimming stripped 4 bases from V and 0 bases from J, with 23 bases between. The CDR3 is CASSNGTLFEYDSGNTIYF. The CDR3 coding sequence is TGCGCCAGCAGCAACGGGACATTGTTCGAATACGACTCTGGAAACACCATATATTTT.

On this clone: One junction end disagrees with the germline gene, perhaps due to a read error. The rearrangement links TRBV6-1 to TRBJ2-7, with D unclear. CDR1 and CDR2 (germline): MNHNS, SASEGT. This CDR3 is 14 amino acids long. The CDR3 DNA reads TGTTCCAGCAGGCTCCAGGTGCACTCCTACGAGCAGTACTTC. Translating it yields CSSRLQVHSYEQYF.

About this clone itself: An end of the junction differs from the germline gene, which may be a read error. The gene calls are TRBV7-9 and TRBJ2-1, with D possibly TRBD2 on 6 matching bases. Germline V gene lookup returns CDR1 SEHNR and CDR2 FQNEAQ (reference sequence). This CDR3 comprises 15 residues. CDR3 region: CASSRIRLGYNEQFF. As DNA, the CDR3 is TGCGCCAGCAGCCGTATTAGACTAGGGTACAATGAGCAGTTCTTC. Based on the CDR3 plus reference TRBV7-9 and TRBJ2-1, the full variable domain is DTGVSQNPRHKITKRGQNVTFRCDPISEHNRLYWYRQTLGQGPEFLTYFQNEAQLEKSRLLSDRFSAERPKGSFSTLEIQRTEQGDSAMYLCASSRIRLGYNEQFFGPGTRLTVL.

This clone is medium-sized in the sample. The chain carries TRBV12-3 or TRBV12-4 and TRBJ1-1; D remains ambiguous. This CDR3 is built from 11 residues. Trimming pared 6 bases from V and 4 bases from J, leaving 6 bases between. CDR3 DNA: TGTGCCAGCAGCTACAGCACTGAAGCTTTCTTT. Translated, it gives CASSYSTEAFF.

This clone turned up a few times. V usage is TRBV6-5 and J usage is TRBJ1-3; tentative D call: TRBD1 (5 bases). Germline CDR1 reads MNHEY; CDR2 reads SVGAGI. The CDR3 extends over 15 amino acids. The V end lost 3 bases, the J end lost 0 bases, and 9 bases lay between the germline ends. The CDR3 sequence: CASSYIGGSGNTIYF. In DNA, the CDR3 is TGTGCCAGCAGTTATATCGGGGGCTCTGGAAACACCATATATTTT.

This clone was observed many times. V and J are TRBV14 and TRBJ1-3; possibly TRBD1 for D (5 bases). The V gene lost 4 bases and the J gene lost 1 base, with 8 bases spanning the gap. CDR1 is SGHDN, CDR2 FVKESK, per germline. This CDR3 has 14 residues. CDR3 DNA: TGTGCCAGCAGCCCAGGGTGGTCTGGAAACACCATATATTTT. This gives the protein CASSPGWSGNTIYF.

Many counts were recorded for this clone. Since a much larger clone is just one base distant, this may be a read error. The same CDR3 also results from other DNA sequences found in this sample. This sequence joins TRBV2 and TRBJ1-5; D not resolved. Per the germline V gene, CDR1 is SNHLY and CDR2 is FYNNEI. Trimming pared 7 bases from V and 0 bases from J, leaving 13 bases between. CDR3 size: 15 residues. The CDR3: CASTRDSYSNQPQHF. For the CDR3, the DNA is TGTGCCAGCACGCGAGATTCCTATAGCAATCAGCCCCAGCATTTT.

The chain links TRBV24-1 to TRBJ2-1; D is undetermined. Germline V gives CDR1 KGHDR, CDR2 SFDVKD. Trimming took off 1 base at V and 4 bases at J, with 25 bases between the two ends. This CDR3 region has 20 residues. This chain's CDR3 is CATSDFSHPVHESKYNEQFF. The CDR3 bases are TGTGCCACCAGTGATTTTTCCCATCCCGTCCACGAATCTAAATACAATGAGCAGTTCTTC.

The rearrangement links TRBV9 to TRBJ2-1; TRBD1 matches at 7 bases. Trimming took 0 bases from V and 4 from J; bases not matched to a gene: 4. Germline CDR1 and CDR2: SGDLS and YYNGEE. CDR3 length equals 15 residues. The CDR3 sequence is CASSVGDSDYNEQFF. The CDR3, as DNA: TGTGCCAGCAGCGTAGGGGACAGTGATTACAATGAGCAGTTCTTC.

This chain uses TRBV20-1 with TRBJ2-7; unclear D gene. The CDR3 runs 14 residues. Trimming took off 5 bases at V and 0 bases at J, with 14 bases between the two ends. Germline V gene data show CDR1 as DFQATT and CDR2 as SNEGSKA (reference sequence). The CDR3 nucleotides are TGCAGTGCTGCGGACCAGAGGAGCTCCTACGAGCAGTACTTC. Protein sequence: CSAADQRSSYEQYF.

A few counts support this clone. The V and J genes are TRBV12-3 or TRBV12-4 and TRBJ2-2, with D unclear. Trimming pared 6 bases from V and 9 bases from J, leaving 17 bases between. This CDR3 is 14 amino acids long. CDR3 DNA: TGTGCCAGCAGGGAAAGGTTCGGTTCCTGGGAGCTGTTTTTT. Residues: CASRERFGSWELFF.

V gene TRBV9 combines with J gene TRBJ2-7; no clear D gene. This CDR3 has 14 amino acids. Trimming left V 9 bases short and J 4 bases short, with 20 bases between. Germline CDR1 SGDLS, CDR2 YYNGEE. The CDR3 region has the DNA TGTGCCACGTCAAGAGATCCGATCCTTTACGAGCAGTACGTC. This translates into CATSRDPILYEQYV.

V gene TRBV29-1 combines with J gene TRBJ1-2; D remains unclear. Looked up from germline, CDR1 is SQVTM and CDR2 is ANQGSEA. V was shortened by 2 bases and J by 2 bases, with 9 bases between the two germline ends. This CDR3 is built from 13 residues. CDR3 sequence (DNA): TGCAGCGTTGAATATCAGGACAACTATGGCTACACCTTC. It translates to CSVEYQDNYGYTF.

In DNA, the CDR3 is TGCGCCAGCAGCGTAACCGGGACAGGGCCGGCTGAAGCTTTCTTT. It yields the protein CASSVTGTGPAEAFF. The chain employs TRBV5-1 and TRBJ1-1, with 9 positions matching TRBD1. This CDR3 region has 15 residues. Germline CDR1 SGHRS, CDR2 YFSETQ. After removal of 4 bases from V and 6 bases from J, the junction contained 10 bases not matched to a gene. The variable domain in full, with the rest retrieved from reference TRBV5-1 and TRBJ1-1, is KAGVTQTPRYLIKTRGQQVTLSCSPISGHRSVSWYQQTPGQGLQFLFEYFSETQRNKGNFPGRFSGRQFSNSRSEMNVSTLELGDSALYLCASSVTGTGPAEAFFGQGTRLTVV.

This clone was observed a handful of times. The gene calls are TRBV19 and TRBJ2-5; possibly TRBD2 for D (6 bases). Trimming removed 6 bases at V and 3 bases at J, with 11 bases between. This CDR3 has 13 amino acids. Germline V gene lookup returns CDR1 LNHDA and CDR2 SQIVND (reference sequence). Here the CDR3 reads CASREGYEETQYF. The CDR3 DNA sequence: TGTGCCAGTAGGGAGGGTTATGAAGAGACCCAGTACTTC.

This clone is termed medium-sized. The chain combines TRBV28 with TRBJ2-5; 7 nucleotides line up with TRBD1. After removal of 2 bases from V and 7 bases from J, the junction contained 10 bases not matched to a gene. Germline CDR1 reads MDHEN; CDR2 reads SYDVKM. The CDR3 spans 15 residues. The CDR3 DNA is TGTGCCAGCAGTTTAACGGGCAACCGACAGGGGACCCAGTACTTC. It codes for CASSLTGNRQGTQYF.

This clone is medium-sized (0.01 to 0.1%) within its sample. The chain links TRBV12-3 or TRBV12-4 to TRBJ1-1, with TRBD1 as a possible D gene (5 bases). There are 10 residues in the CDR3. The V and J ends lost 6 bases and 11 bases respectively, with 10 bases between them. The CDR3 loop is CASSREQAFF. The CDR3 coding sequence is TGTGCCAGCAGCAGGGAGCAGGCTTTCTTT.

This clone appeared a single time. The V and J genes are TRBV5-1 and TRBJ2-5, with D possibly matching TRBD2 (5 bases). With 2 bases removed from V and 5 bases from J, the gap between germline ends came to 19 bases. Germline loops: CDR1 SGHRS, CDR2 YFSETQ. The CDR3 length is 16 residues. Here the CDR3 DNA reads TGCGCCAGCAGCTTCTTACCGGGAACGTCCGGGGAGACCCAGTACTTC. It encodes CASSFLPGTSGETQYF.

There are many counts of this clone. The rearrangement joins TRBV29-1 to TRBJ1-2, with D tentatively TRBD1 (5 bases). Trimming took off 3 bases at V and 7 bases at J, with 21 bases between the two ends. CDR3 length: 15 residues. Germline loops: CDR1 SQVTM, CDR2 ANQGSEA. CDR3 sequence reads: CSVEDPGQGGSGYTF. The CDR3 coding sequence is TGCAGCGTTGAGGACCCCGGGCAGGGAGGAAGTGGCTACACCTTC.

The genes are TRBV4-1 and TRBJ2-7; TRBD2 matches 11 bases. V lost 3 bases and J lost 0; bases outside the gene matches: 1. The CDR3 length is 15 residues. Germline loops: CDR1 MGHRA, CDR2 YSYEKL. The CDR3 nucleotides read TGCGCCAGCAGCCACACTAGCGGGGGCTCCTACGAGCAGTACTTC. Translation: CASSHTSGGSYEQYF.

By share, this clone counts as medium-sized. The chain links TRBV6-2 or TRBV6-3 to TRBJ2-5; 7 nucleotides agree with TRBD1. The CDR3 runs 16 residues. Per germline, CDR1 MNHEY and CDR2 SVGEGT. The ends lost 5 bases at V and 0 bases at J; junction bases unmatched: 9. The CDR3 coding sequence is TGTGCCAGCAGTCACCTGAGTGGGACAGACCAAGAGACCCAGTACTTC. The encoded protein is CASSHLSGTDQETQYF.

CDR3 sequence (DNA): TGTGCCAGCCGACCGATATATATCCGGGACAGGGGGCGTACTGGCGAGCAGTACGTC. Amino acids: CASRPIYIRDRGRTGEQYV. The J gene is TRBJ2-7, the V gene TRBV25-1, with 12 nucleotides matching TRBD1. Trimming took 8 bases from V and 6 from J; bases not matched to a gene: 23. Germline V gene lookup returns CDR1 MGHDK and CDR2 SYGVNS. The CDR3 is made up of 19 amino acids.

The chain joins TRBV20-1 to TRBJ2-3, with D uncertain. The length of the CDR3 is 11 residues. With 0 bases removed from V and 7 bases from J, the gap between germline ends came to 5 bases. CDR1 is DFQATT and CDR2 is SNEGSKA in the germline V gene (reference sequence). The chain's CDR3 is CSARDRYTQYF. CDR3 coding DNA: TGCAGTGCTAGAGATCGGTATACGCAGTATTTT.

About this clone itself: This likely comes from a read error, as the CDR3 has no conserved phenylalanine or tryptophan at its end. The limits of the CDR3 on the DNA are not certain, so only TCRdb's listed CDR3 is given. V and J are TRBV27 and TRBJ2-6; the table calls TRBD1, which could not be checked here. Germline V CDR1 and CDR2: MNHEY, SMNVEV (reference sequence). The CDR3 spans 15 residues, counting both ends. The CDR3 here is CASRKGDSGANVLNL.